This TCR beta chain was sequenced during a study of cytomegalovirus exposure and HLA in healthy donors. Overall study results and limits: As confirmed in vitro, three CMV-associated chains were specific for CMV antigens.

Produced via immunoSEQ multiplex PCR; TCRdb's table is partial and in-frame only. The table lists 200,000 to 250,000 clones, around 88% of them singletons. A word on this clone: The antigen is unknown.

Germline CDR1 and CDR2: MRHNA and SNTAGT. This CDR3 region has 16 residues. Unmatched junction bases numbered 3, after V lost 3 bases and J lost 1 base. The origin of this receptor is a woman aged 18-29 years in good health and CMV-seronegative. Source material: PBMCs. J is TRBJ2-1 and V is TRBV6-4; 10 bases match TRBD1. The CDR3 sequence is CASSETGGKSYNEQFF. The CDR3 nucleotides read TGTGCCAGCAGTGAGACAGGGGGCAAGTCCTACAATGAGCAGTTCTTC.